The rows below give T cell receptor beta chains drawn from one sample of a study of blood T cell repertoires in COVID-19. Profiling relied on immunoSEQ multiplex PCR, and the TCRdb table lists in-frame clones only, not all of them. The data show a few hundred thousand clones, 89% seen once. The sequenced sample consisted of peripheral blood. The receptors were gathered from a woman aged 40 to 49 who had recovered from COVID-19. Each CDR3 is given with its conserved first and last residue. The order of the fields is D gene, J gene, clone size, CDR3 length, V gene, CDR3 DNA, CDR3 protein. A D gene is named only where the DNA matches it firmly. Clone size appears in some rows only: once, few, many, or a class for an expanded clone.

D: TRBD1
J: TRBJ1-5
size: NA
length: 16
V: TRBV19
DNA: TGTGCCAGTAGTATAGAAGGGACAGGGGGGAGGCAGCCCCAGCATTTT
CDR3: CASSIEGTGGRQPQHF

D: NA
J: TRBJ1-1
size: NA
length: 13
V: TRBV7-9
DNA: TGTGCCAGCAGAGGGGAGGCGAACACTGAAGCTTTCTTT
CDR3: CASRGEANTEAFF

D: TRBD1
J: TRBJ1-5
size: NA
length: 14
V: TRBV29-1
DNA: TGCAGCGTGGCAACAGGGGGACCCAATCAGCCCCAGCATTTT
CDR3: CSVATGGPNQPQHF

D: NA
J: TRBJ1-6
size: NA
length: 11
V: TRBV30
DNA: TGTGCCTGGAGTTCGGACTTACCCCTCCACTTT
CDR3: CAWSSDLPLHF

D: TRBD2
J: TRBJ2-1
size: NA
length: 17
V: TRBV18
DNA: TGTGCCAGCTCACCATTCGGCGGACTAGCGGCTTACAATGAGCAGTTCTTC
CDR3: CASSPFGGLAAYNEQFF

D: NA
J: TRBJ2-7
size: NA
length: 13
V: TRBV7-8
DNA: TGTGCCAGCAGCAAGCGACAGCCCTACGAGCAGTACTTC
CDR3: CASSKRQPYEQYF

D: NA
J: TRBJ1-5
size: few
length: 14
V: TRBV6-2/TRBV6-3
DNA: TGTGCCAGCAGTTTTGCAGGGCCTAATCAGCCCCAGCATTTT
CDR3: CASSFAGPNQPQHF

D: NA
J: TRBJ1-5
size: once
length: 14
V: TRBV29-1
DNA: TGCAGCGTTGAAGATGGGGAGGGCAATCAGCCCCAGCATTTT
CDR3: CSVEDGEGNQPQHF

D: TRBD1
J: TRBJ2-2
size: NA
length: 15
V: TRBV7-9
DNA: TGTGCCAGCAGATTGGACAGGACGAACACCGGGGAGCTGTTTTTT
CDR3: CASRLDRTNTGELFF

D: NA
J: TRBJ2-2
size: NA
length: 13
V: TRBV6-5
DNA: TGTGCCGGCGGGCAGTCGAACACCGGGGAGCTGTTTTTT
CDR3: CAGGQSNTGELFF

D: TRBD2
J: TRBJ2-1
size: NA
length: 14
V: TRBV6-4
DNA: TGTGCCAGCAGTGGAACTAGCGGGAGAGGTGAGCAGTTCTTC
CDR3: CASSGTSGRGEQFF

D: NA
J: TRBJ2-3
size: NA
length: 13
V: TRBV7-3
DNA: TGTGCCAGCAGCTTAAAGGGGGAAGATACGCAGTATTTT
CDR3: CASSLKGEDTQYF

D: TRBD2
J: TRBJ2-1
size: NA
length: 16
V: TRBV5-1
DNA: TGCGCCAGCAGCACGGGACTAGCGGGAGGGCGCAATGAGCAGTTCTTC
CDR3: CASSTGLAGGRNEQFF

D: TRBD2
J: TRBJ2-7
size: NA
length: 15
V: TRBV19
DNA: TGTGCCACCTCACGGGGGGATAGCGGGTCCTACGAGCAGTACTTC
CDR3: CATSRGDSGSYEQYF

D: TRBD1
J: TRBJ2-7
size: NA
length: 17
V: TRBV5-1
DNA: TGCGCCAGCAGCAAAGGCCATGGGACAGTATCATCCTACGAGCAGTACTTC
CDR3: CASSKGHGTVSSYEQYF

D: NA
J: TRBJ2-2
size: NA
length: 16
V: TRBV5-1
DNA: TGCGCCAGCAGCTGGGTGGCCGGGGGAGCAACCGGGGAGCTGTTTTTT
CDR3: CASSWVAGGATGELFF

D: NA
J: TRBJ2-1
size: NA
length: 12
V: TRBV2
DNA: TGTGCCAGCAGTGATCGAGTATCTGAGCAGTTCTTC
CDR3: CASSDRVSEQFF

D: NA
J: TRBJ1-1
size: NA
length: 14
V: TRBV9
DNA: TGTGCCAGCAGCGTAAGTAGTATGAACACTGAAGCTTTCTTT
CDR3: CASSVSSMNTEAFF

D: NA
J: TRBJ2-4
size: once
length: 15
V: TRBV27
DNA: TGTGCCAGCAGCACCGACTATACCGCCAAAAACATTCAGTACTTC
CDR3: CASSTDYTAKNIQYF

D: NA
J: TRBJ1-1
size: NA
length: 14
V: TRBV2
DNA: TGTGCCAGCACCGACGAGGGGGTTAACACTGAAGCTTTCTTT
CDR3: CASTDEGVNTEAFF

D: NA
J: TRBJ1-1
size: NA
length: 13
V: TRBV7-2
DNA: TGTGCCAGCAGAGAGAGGTTGAACACTGAAGCTTTCTTT
CDR3: CASRERLNTEAFF

D: NA
J: TRBJ1-3
size: NA
length: 15
V: TRBV5-1
DNA: TGCGCCAGCAGCTTAATGGGGGCTTCTGGAAACACCATATATTTT
CDR3: CASSLMGASGNTIYF

D: NA
J: TRBJ2-1
size: NA
length: 16
V: TRBV18
DNA: TGTGCCAGCTCACCGACTCTAGCTAGCTCCTACAATGAGCAGTTCTTC
CDR3: CASSPTLASSYNEQFF

D: TRBD2
J: TRBJ2-3
size: NA
length: 16
V: TRBV27
DNA: TGTGCCAGCAGTATGCCGGGACTAGCGGGGACAGATACGCAGTATTTT
CDR3: CASSMPGLAGTDTQYF

D: TRBD2
J: TRBJ2-1
size: NA
length: 16
V: TRBV4-2
DNA: TGTGCCAGCAGCCAAGGGGGTAGCGGGGAATACAATGAGCAGTTCTTC
CDR3: CASSQGGSGEYNEQFF

D: TRBD2
J: TRBJ2-1
size: NA
length: 21
V: TRBV7-8
DNA: TGTGCCAGCAGCTACACAATGGCCCTAGCGGGAGCCGGTCGCTCCTACAATGAGCAGTTCTTC
CDR3: CASSYTMALAGAGRSYNEQFF

D: NA
J: TRBJ1-4
size: NA
length: 16
V: TRBV19
DNA: TGTGCCAGTAGAACACCCGGACACGCCAACAATGAAAAACTGTTTTTT
CDR3: CASRTPGHANNEKLFF

D: NA
J: TRBJ1-5
size: NA
length: 15
V: TRBV19
DNA: TGTGCCAGTAGTCCTATTACCTATAGCAATCAGCCCCAGCATTTT
CDR3: CASSPITYSNQPQHF

D: NA
J: TRBJ1-1
size: NA
length: 13
V: TRBV30
DNA: TGTGCCTGGAGTGTAATGGCGGGAACTGAAGCTTTCTTT
CDR3: CAWSVMAGTEAFF

D: NA
J: TRBJ2-7
size: NA
length: 11
V: TRBV7-6
DNA: TGTGCCAGCAGCGAGTCCTACGAGCAGTACTTC
CDR3: CASSESYEQYF

D: NA
J: TRBJ1-1
size: NA
length: 14
V: TRBV18
DNA: TGTGCCAGCTCACCCCCCGGGGGGCTTAATGAAGCTTTCTTT
CDR3: CASSPPGGLNEAFF

D: NA
J: TRBJ2-2
size: NA
length: 12
V: TRBV4-2
DNA: TGTGCCAGCAGCCTAGACACCGGGGAGCTGTTTTTT
CDR3: CASSLDTGELFF

D: TRBD2
J: TRBJ2-1
size: NA
length: 16
V: TRBV5-4
DNA: TGTGCCAGCAGCCTCTGGACTAGCGGGGGATACAATGAGCAGTTCTTC
CDR3: CASSLWTSGGYNEQFF

D: TRBD1
J: TRBJ1-5
size: NA
length: 18
V: TRBV6-1
DNA: TGTGCCAGCAGTGAAGCCTGGACAGGGTGGTCTAGCAATCAGCCCCAGCATTTT
CDR3: CASSEAWTGWSSNQPQHF

D: NA
J: TRBJ1-4
size: NA
length: 17
V: TRBV19
DNA: TGTGCCAGTAGCTCCGGCATCGACACGTCAACTAATGAAAAACTGTTTTTT
CDR3: CASSSGIDTSTNEKLFF

D: TRBD1
J: TRBJ1-6
size: NA
length: 16
V: TRBV2
DNA: TGTGCCAGCAGAATGTCGAGACAGGGGGGTAATTCACCCCTCCACTTT
CDR3: CASRMSRQGGNSPLHF